Below, 7 T cell receptor beta chains from the same sample are listed, as sequenced in a study of beta chain features in type 1 diabetes. Findings and caveats of the study: In all four CD4+ subsets, TCRB CDR3 length was significantly, moderately reduced in type 1 diabetes.

Their recognized antigens are unknown. The study reverse transcribed the entire isolated RNA, so it sequenced expressed TCRB transcripts. Clones were read by immunoSEQ multiplex PCR, and TCRdb kept only the in-frame ones, dropping some. The sample has around 340,000 clones, approximately 9.7% seen once; the top ten hold over 0.95%. Specimen: central memory CD4+ T cells from blood. These receptors all stem from a man younger than 40 with type 1 diabetes.

This clone was picked up a small number of times. The chain combines TRBV27 with TRBJ1-1, with D possibly being TRBD1 (6 bases). Trimming stripped 6 bases from V and 3 bases from J, with 14 bases between. Germline CDR1 reads MNHEY; CDR2 reads SMNVEV (reference sequence). The CDR3 runs to 14 residues. CDR3: CASSRTGIDTEAFF. CDR3 nucleotide sequence: TGTGCCAGCAGCCGAACAGGGATAGACACTGAAGCTTTCTTT.

In its sample, this clone was seen a few times. The rearrangement links TRBV7-9 to TRBJ2-5; a possible D gene is TRBD2 (5 bases). CDR1 is SEHNR and CDR2 is FQNEAQ in the germline V gene (reference sequence). The CDR3 covers 13 residues. V shed 3 bases and J shed 2 bases, with 7 bases lying between them. CDR3: CASSFRLQETQYF. CDR3 DNA sequence: TGTGCCAGCAGCTTTAGACTACAAGAGACCCAGTACTTC. The complete variable domain, with remaining parts taken from reference TRBV7-9 and TRBJ2-5, reads DTGVSQNPRHKITKRGQNVTFRCDPISEHNRLYWYRQTLGQGPEFLTYFQNEAQLEKSRLLSDRFSAERPKGSFSTLEIQRTEQGDSAMYLCASSFRLQETQYFGPGTRLLVL.

Turning to this clone: Other DNA variants within this sample encode the same CDR3. This chain joins TRBV27 and TRBJ2-5; unclear D gene. Germline V gene sequence: CDR1 MNHEY, CDR2 SMNVEV (reference sequence). The CDR3 has 13 residues. V lost 5 bases and J 1 base, leaving 8 bases between the germline ends. CDR3 residues: CASSPPSQETQYF. The DNA for the CDR3 is TGTGCCAGCAGTCCTCCCAGCCAAGAGACCCAGTACTTC.

V usage is TRBV13 and J usage is TRBJ2-5; maybe TRBD2 (6 bases). Germline values: CDR1 PRHDT, CDR2 FYEKMQ (reference sequence). The germline V and J ends were trimmed by 3 bases and 4 bases, with 9 bases remaining between them. This CDR3 is 13 amino acids long. CDR3 coding DNA: TGTGCCAGCAGCTTGGGGGGTTTAGAGACCCAGTACTTC. It yields the protein CASSLGGLETQYF.

This clone turned up a few times. V and J are TRBV14 and TRBJ1-2; 11 bases match TRBD1. Germline CDR1 is SGHDN and CDR2 is FVKESK. The junction had 11 bases not matched to a gene; V was cut back by 3 bases and J by 5 bases. The CDR3 length is 17 residues. CDR3 loop: CASSHTRWGQGEYGYTF. The CDR3 DNA follows: TGTGCCAGCAGCCACACCCGGTGGGGACAGGGGGAATATGGCTACACCTTC.

The chain recombines TRBV27 with TRBJ2-4; D tentatively fits TRBD1 or TRBD2 (5 bases each). Trimming stripped 5 bases from V and 4 bases from J, with 12 bases between. The germline V gene has CDR1 MNHEY and CDR2 SMNVEV (reference sequence). This CDR3 contains 14 residues. The CDR3 region is CASSTRDGKNIQYF. The CDR3 nucleotides are TGTGCCAGCAGTACCCGGGACGGTAAAAACATTCAGTACTTC.

With respect to this clone: The junction departs from the called germline gene at one end, perhaps through a read error. The V and J genes are TRBV11-2 and TRBJ1-2; no reliable D call. This CDR3 is 15 amino acids long. Germline assignment: CDR1 SGHAT and CDR2 FQNNGV. The CDR3 DNA sequence: TGTGCCAGCACCTTAAGGATGAGGGATAGCTATGGCTACACCTTC. Amino acid sequence: CASTLRMRDSYGYTF.